Sequencing of this T cell receptor beta chain was carried out in a study of regulatory T cells in long-lasting Graves disease. About the research overall: Disease was considered persistent Graves' disease after over 5 years of antithyroid drugs (with positive TSH receptor antibodies).

Libraries of TCR beta came from iRepertoire HTBI primers plus Arm-PCR of CDR3 regions. One entry per CDR3 protein results from TCRdb running MiXCR on the multiplex PCR reads. Seen here are around 460,000 distinct CDR3 sequences, around a fifth observed once, and the top ten hold around 13%. The CDR3 runs 15 residues. J lost 3 bases, V lost 6 bases, and 10 bases had no gene match. Germline V gene lookup returns CDR1 MNHEY and CDR2 SVGEGT. The time point is: persistent/refractory GD, antithyroid drugs over 5 years with positive TRAb. The TCR library was prepared using RNA isolated from PBMCs. This clonotype originated in a female donor with Graves disease. This sequence joins TRBV6-2 or TRBV6-3 and TRBJ2-7; 8 bases map to TRBD1. This specimen was peripheral blood mononuclear cells (PBMCs), taken when the disease was refractory, from a patient treated with antithyroid drugs. The CDR3 loop is CASSTTGVLLYEQYF. CDR3 in DNA: TGTGCCAGCAGCACGACAGGGGTTCTCCTCTACGAGCAGTACTTC.